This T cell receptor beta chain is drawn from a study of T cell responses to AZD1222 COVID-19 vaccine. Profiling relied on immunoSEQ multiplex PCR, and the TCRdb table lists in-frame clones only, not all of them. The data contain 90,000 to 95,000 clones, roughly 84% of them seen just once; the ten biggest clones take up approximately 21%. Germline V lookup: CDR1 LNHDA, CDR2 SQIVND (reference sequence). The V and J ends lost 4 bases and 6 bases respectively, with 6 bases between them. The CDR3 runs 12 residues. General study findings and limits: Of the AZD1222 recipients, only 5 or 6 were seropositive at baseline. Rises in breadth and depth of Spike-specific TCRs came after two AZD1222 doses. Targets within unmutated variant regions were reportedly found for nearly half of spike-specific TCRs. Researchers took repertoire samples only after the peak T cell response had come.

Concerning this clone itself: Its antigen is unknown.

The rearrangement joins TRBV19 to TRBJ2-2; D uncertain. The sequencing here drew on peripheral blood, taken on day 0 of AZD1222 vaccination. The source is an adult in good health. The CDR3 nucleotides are TGTGCCAGTAGTACTTACTCCGGGGAGCTGTTTTTT. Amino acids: CASSTYSGELFF.